Shown below are 24 T cell receptor beta chains from a single sample sequenced in a study of CD8 T cells in Susac syndrome. Random hexamers were used to reverse transcribe 0.5 to 1 ug of RNA. MiXCR, applied by TCRdb to the immunoSEQ multiplex PCR reads, yields one record per CDR3 protein. Of approximately 120,000 distinct CDR3 sequences detected, 85% to 95% appear once; the ten largest clones hold roughly 0.3%. Sequencing used CD8+ T cells from PBMCs. The receptors originated from a human donor with multiple sclerosis.

This sequence joins TRBV6-6 and TRBJ2-7; 7 bases map to TRBD2. With V trimmed by 5 bases and J by 7 bases, 11 bases remained unmatched. Germline CDR1 reads MNHNY; CDR2 reads SVGAGI (reference sequence). This CDR3 has 14 amino acids. The CDR3 nucleotides read TGTGCCAGCAGTCCCAGTCGCGGGAGTCGGGAGCAGTACGTC. Protein sequence: CASSPSRGSREQYV.

The rearrangement uses TRBV13 and TRBJ1-4, with a possible D match to TRBD1 (6 bases). The CDR3 contains 14 residues. The ends were cut back, 5 bases at V and 6 bases at J, with 13 bases in the middle. Germline V gene sequence: CDR1 PRHDT, CDR2 FYEKMQ (reference sequence). CDR3 bases: TGTGCCAGCAGCCCTCAGGGGTCGGATGAAAAACTGTTTTTT. The encoded protein is CASSPQGSDEKLFF.

The chain carries TRBV5-8 and TRBJ2-5; D perhaps matches TRBD1 (8 bases). Germline-derived CDR1 and CDR2 are SGHTS and YDEGEE. Trimming took 6 bases from V and 4 from J, leaving 16 bases between them. CDR3 length equals 14 residues. CDR3 in DNA: TGTGCCAGCACAACGGACAGGGAGGGAGAGACCCAGTACTTC. This sequence encodes CASTTDREGETQYF. The whole variable domain, remainder taken from reference TRBV5-8 and TRBJ2-5, is EAGVTQSPTHLIKTRGQQATLRCSPISGHTSVYWYQQALGLGLQFLLWYDEGEERNRGNFPPRFSGRQFPNYSSELNVNALELEDSALYLCASTTDREGETQYFGPGTRLLVL.

V is TRBV11-1 and J is TRBJ2-1; TRBD2 matches at 11 bases. The CDR3 is 16 amino acids. Unmatched junction bases numbered 12, after V lost 6 bases and J lost 8 bases. The V gene's germline CDR1 is SGHAT and CDR2 FQDESV (reference sequence). The CDR3 here is CASSPRLAGGRYEQFF. The CDR3 region has the DNA TGTGCCAGCAGTCCCCGCCTAGCGGGAGGTCGGTATGAGCAGTTCTTC.

This rearrangement joins TRBV14 to TRBJ2-5, with 8 bases identical to TRBD1. CDR3 length: 17 amino acids. The junction had 8 bases not matched to a gene; V was cut back by 2 bases and J by 0 bases. The germline V gene has CDR1 SGHDN and CDR2 FVKESK. The CDR3 nucleotides read TGTGCCAGCAGCCAATCGGACAGGGCCTTGTACCAAGAGACCCAGTACTTC. Its translation is CASSQSDRALYQETQYF.

V is TRBV6-6 and J is TRBJ2-6, with 8 nucleotides matching TRBD1. The CDR3 has 16 amino acids. With 6 bases clipped from V and 2 bases from J, the junction kept 6 bases outside the gene matches. CDR1 and CDR2 from the germline V gene are MNHNY and SVGAGI (reference sequence). CDR3 coding DNA: TGTGCCAGCAGCCTAGACAGGGGAGCTGGGGCCAACGTCCTGACTTTC. Its translation is CASSLDRGAGANVLTF.

The chain recombines TRBV7-9 with TRBJ1-6; 7 bases fit TRBD1. The CDR3 consists of 13 residues. Germline lookup yields CDR1 SEHNR and CDR2 FQNEAQ (reference sequence). The V gene end was trimmed by 5 bases and the J gene end by 8 bases; junction bases not matched to a gene: 3. CDR3 residues: CASSPDRDSPLHF. DNA for the CDR3: TGTGCCAGCAGCCCCGACAGGGATTCACCCCTCCACTTT.

The chain carries TRBV30 and TRBJ2-7; TRBD1 is a possible D gene (5 bases). The CDR3 is 13 amino acids. Between the trimmed V and J ends, which lost 3 bases and 1 base, there was a span of 10 bases. Germline V gene lookup returns CDR1 GTSNPN and CDR2 SVGIG (reference sequence). CDR3 in amino acids: CAWRQQESYEQYF. CDR3 in DNA: TGTGCCTGGAGGCAACAGGAGTCCTACGAGCAGTACTTC.

The chain joins TRBV30 to TRBJ1-4; D gene uncertain. V shed 4 bases and J shed 3 bases, with 9 bases lying between them. Per germline, CDR1 GTSNPN and CDR2 SVGIG (reference sequence). This CDR3 has 13 residues. The CDR3 is CAWNLGANEKLFF. DNA of the CDR3: TGTGCCTGGAACCTTGGGGCTAATGAAAAACTGTTTTTT.

The chain recombines TRBV5-4 with TRBJ1-1, with unresolved D. CDR1 SGHNT and CDR2 YYREEE come from the germline V gene (reference sequence). This CDR3 is 16 amino acids long. Trimming took off 4 bases at V and 4 bases at J, with 20 bases between the two ends. The CDR3 nucleotides read TGTGCCAGCAGCCGCGGTGAGGCTCATTGGGGCACTGAAGCTTTCTTT. As protein: CASSRGEAHWGTEAFF.

This clonotype was recorded once. The J gene is TRBJ1-1, the V gene TRBV5-1; D unclear. V was clipped by 0 bases and J by 0 bases, with 9 bases between them. The CDR3 loop spans 15 amino acids. The germline CDR1 and CDR2 sequences are SGHRS and YFSETQ. CDR3 sequence reads: CASSLVPALNTEAFF. The DNA for the CDR3 is TGCGCCAGCAGCTTGGTTCCAGCCCTGAACACTGAAGCTTTCTTT.

The CDR3 spells CSVRQSSYNEQFF. Written as DNA, the CDR3 is TGCAGCGTTCGACAGAGCTCCTACAATGAGCAGTTCTTC. V usage is TRBV29-1 and J usage is TRBJ2-1, with a weak D call TRBD1 (5 bases). In germline, CDR1 is SQVTM, CDR2 ANQGSEA. Trimming left V 5 bases short and J 0 bases short, with 8 bases between. The CDR3 has 13 amino acids.

The chain couples TRBV9 to TRBJ2-7; 10 bases fit TRBD2. Germline CDR1 and CDR2: SGDLS and YYNGEE. This CDR3 has 17 residues. J lost 4 bases, V lost 0 bases, and 10 bases had no gene match. The CDR3 reads CASSVGGASGGHYEQYF. In nucleotides, the CDR3 is TGTGCCAGCAGCGTAGGAGGAGCTAGCGGGGGACATTACGAGCAGTACTTC.

CDR3 nucleotide sequence: TGTGCCAGCAGCGCAGAGGGACAAAGGGGTTCACCCCTCCACTTT. Encoded protein: CASSAEGQRGSPLHF. This rearrangement joins TRBV9 to TRBJ1-6; D possibly corresponds to TRBD1 (6 bases). Germline values: CDR1 SGDLS, CDR2 YYNGEE. The CDR3 sequence is 15 residues long. The ends were cut back, 3 bases at V and 9 bases at J, with 16 bases in the middle.

In this sample, this clonotype turned up once. This sequence joins TRBV5-1 and TRBJ2-7; TRBD1 might be the D (7 bases). This CDR3 spans 15 amino acids. Per germline, CDR1 SGHRS and CDR2 YFSETQ. Trimming cost V 0 bases and J 0 bases, with 10 bases left between them. The CDR3 coding sequence is TGCGCCAGCAGCTTGGGCCAGGGGGGCTCCTACGAGCAGTACGTC. This sequence encodes CASSLGQGGSYEQYV.

The chain combines TRBV20-1 with TRBJ2-5; possible D gene TRBD1, 6 bases. Germline CDR1 and CDR2: DFQATT and SNEGSKA (reference sequence). V was pared by 3 bases and J by 7 bases, with 15 bases between. The CDR3 is 13 amino acids. The DNA of the CDR3 is TGCAGTGCTAGCCTAGGACAGAGGGGGACCCAGTACTTC. Amino acid sequence: CSASLGQRGTQYF.

The V and J genes are TRBV9 and TRBJ2-3, with 8 bases fitting TRBD2. The length of the CDR3 is 15 residues. Germline V CDR1 and CDR2: SGDLS, YYNGEE. J lost 4 bases, V lost 2 bases, and 6 bases had no gene match. CDR3: CASSVSGGAADTQYF. The CDR3 coding sequence is TGTGCCAGCAGCGTCTCCGGGGGGGCCGCAGATACGCAGTATTTT.

J is TRBJ2-1 and V is TRBV4-1, with D maybe TRBD2 (5 bases). The germline gives CDR1 MGHRA, CDR2 YSYEKL. Trimming took 2 bases from V and 8 from J, leaving 10 bases between them. The CDR3 contains 13 residues. CDR3 sequence reads: CASSQWSSYEQFF. The CDR3, as DNA: TGCGCCAGCAGCCAATGGTCTAGCTATGAGCAGTTCTTC.

The chain carries TRBV6-6 and TRBJ2-7; D unclear. The V and J ends lost 7 bases and 2 bases respectively, with 12 bases between them. Germline V gene lookup returns CDR1 MNHNY and CDR2 SVGAGI (reference sequence). The CDR3 loop spans 13 amino acids. CDR3: CASIPGPTYEQYF. As DNA, the CDR3 is TGTGCCAGCATCCCAGGACCAACCTACGAGCAGTACTTC.

The V call is TRBV5-4, the J call TRBJ2-7; 9 bases line up with TRBD1. The CDR3 has 14 residues. J gave up 5 bases and V 4 bases, and 7 bases lay outside the gene matches. The V gene's germline CDR1 is SGHNT and CDR2 YYREEE (reference sequence). The CDR3 loop reads CASSGGTGSNEQYF. CDR3 DNA sequence: TGTGCCAGCAGCGGGGGGACAGGGTCCAACGAGCAGTACTTC.

The chain has TRBV2 and TRBJ2-7, with 7 bases aligning to TRBD1. V dropped 0 bases and J dropped 0; count of bases not matched to a gene: 11. Per germline, CDR1 SNHLY and CDR2 FYNNEI. The CDR3 extends over 18 amino acids. In DNA, the CDR3 is TGTGCCAGCAGTGAAGCCCGGTTAGGGGGCGGAAGCTCCTACGAGCAGTACGTC. It yields the protein CASSEARLGGGSSYEQYV.

The chain links TRBV12-3 or TRBV12-4 to TRBJ2-1; tentatively, D is TRBD2 (7 bases). V gave up 2 bases and J gave up 5 bases, with 13 bases separating them. The CDR3 is 15 residues long. The CDR3: CASSLWRGPDNEQFF. For the CDR3, the DNA is TGTGCCAGCAGTTTATGGCGGGGGCCCGACAATGAGCAGTTCTTC.

This clonotype appeared once. The chain combines TRBV12-3 or TRBV12-4 with TRBJ1-1; 8 bases map to TRBD1. The CDR3 totals 15 residues. With 5 bases clipped from V and 1 base from J, the junction kept 6 bases outside the gene matches. The CDR3 coding sequence is TGTGCCAGCAGTCCGACAGGGGCCGGGAACACTGAAGCTTTCTTT. It encodes CASSPTGAGNTEAFF.

This clonotype has a single count. The rearrangement joins TRBV30 to TRBJ1-1; the D is unclear. The CDR3 loop spans 12 amino acids. Between the trimmed V and J ends, which lost 2 bases and 5 bases, there was a span of 9 bases. Looked up from germline, CDR1 is GTSNPN and CDR2 is SVGIG (reference sequence). The CDR3 protein is CAWSPITTEAFF. Written as DNA, the CDR3 is TGTGCCTGGAGTCCGATAACGACTGAAGCTTTCTTT.